The clone carrying this T cell receptor beta chain was seen a few times. The antigen remains unidentified. Germline CDR1 SQVTM, CDR2 ANQGSEA. Trimming left V 6 bases short and J 7 bases short, with 10 bases between. The CDR3 runs to 11 residues. Specified time point: pre-sensitization, week 0. Treatment in this sample: therapeutic diphenylcyclopropenone sensitization with weekly scalp DPC. The donor pool consisted of alopecia patients aged 18 to 70 years, considered suitable for DPC. Unfractionated whole blood was the source from which total RNA was extracted. TCRdb called the RACE reads again in MiXCR, with one record for every CDR3 protein. The sample has some 39,000 distinct CDR3 sequences, about 7.6% seen once. This sample is part of a study of human T cells and chemical hapten exposure. Whole-study context: Throughout a study of 20 to 30 weeks, patients underwent weekly scalp administration of diphenylcyclopropenone doses. General observations from the study: There was a positive correlation between PT1 expanded TCR counts and patch test score.

The clonotype was recovered from a woman aged 50 to 60 with alopecia areata. Some clones in this sample may be carry-over from other donors' samples. The starting material was whole blood, obtained in connection with sensitization to the hapten diphenylcyclopropenone (DPC). The genes are TRBV29-1 and TRBJ1-5, with D perhaps matching TRBD1 (5 bases). The CDR3, as DNA: TGCAGCGTACAGGTTAGCCAGCCCCAGCATTTT. Encoded protein: CSVQVSQPQHF.